This T cell receptor beta chain derives from a study of beta chain features in type 1 diabetes. Study outcomes and limitations: When VDJ junctions were examined, type 1 diabetes patients showed fewer insertions and more deletions.

As regards this clone: The antigen is not known.

V lost 4 bases to trimming and J lost 1 base; unmatched junction nucleotides: 6. The CDR3 runs 18 residues. Germline-derived CDR1 and CDR2 are SGHTA and FQGNSA. Expressed TCRB transcripts were sequenced, since all the RNA that had been isolated was reverse transcribed. The data were produced by immunoSEQ multiplex PCR, yet TCRdb's version contains in-frame clones alone and is incomplete. The table records under 500,000 clones, 30% of them present only once. Each sorted fraction was over 95% pure. This rearrangement joins TRBV7-2 to TRBJ2-1; 14 bases agree with TRBD2. This receptor was taken from a man aged 18-30 years in good health. The sample comprised naive CD4+ T cells from blood. The CDR3 protein is CASSSRGLAGASYNEQFF. For the CDR3, the DNA is TGTGCCAGCAGCTCCCGGGGACTAGCGGGAGCGTCCTACAATGAGCAGTTCTTC.